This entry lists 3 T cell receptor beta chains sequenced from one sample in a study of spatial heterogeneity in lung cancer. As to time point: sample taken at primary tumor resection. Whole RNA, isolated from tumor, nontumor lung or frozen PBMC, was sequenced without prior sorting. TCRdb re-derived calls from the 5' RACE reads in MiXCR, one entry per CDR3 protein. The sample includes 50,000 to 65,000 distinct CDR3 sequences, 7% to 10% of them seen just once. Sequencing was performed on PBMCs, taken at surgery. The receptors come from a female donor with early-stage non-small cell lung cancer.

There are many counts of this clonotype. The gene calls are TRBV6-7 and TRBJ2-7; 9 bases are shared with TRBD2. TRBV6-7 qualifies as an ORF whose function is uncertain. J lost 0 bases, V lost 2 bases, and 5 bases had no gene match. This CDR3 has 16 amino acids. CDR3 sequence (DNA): TGTGCCAGCAGTTACGAGGTAGCGGGGGACTCCTACGAGCAGTACGTC. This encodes CASSYEVAGDSYEQYV.

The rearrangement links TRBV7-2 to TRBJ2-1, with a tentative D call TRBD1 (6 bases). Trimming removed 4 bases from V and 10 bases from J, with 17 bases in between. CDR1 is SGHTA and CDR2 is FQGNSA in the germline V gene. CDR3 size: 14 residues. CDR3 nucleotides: TGTGCCAGCAGCTCCCGTTTACAGGGAAGGGAGCAGTTCTTC. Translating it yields CASSSRLQGREQFF.

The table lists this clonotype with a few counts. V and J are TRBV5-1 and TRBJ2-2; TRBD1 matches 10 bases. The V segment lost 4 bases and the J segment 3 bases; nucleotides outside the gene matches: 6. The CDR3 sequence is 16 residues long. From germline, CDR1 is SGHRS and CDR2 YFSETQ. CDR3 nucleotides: TGCGCCAGCAGCCCCCCGGGACAGGGGTACACCGGGGAGCTGTTTTTT. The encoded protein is CASSPPGQGYTGELFF. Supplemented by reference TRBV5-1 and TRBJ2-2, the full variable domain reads KAGVTQTPRYLIKTRGQQVTLSCSPISGHRSVSWYQQTPGQGLQFLFEYFSETQRNKGNFPGRFSGRQFSNSRSEMNVSTLELGDSALYLCASSPPGQGYTGELFFGEGSRLTVL.